Listed below are T cell receptor beta chains from one sample, sequenced in a study of shared clonotypes between healthy human individuals. Sequencing used immunoSEQ multiplex PCR; TCRdb keeps in-frame clones, though not all of them. The data contain around 370,000 clones, 96% of them singletons. The sample consisted of memory CD8+ T cells sorted from blood. These receptors were collected from a young man in good health. Each CDR3 is given with its conserved first and last residue. D genes are given only for firm matches. Expanded clones get a size class; other rows say once, few or many, or leave the size out.

clone_size,v_call,j_call,d_call,cdr3_aa,cdr3_nt
few,TRBV6-5,TRBJ2-2,TRBD1,CASSYSNRGLTGELFF,TGTGCCAGCAGTTACTCGAATAGGGGGCTGACCGGGGAGCTGTTTTTT
NA,TRBV9,TRBJ2-1,TRBD2,CASSVAGGPGNEQFF,TGTGCCAGCAGCGTAGCGGGGGGACCAGGGAATGAGCAGTTCTTC
NA,TRBV11-3,TRBJ2-7,NA,CASSAGIGDLDEQYF,TGTGCCAGCAGCGCCGGGATAGGGGACTTAGACGAGCAGTACTTC
NA,TRBV29-1,TRBJ2-1,NA,CSVEAPPDIVYNEQFF,TGCAGCGTTGAAGCTCCCCCGGACATAGTTTACAATGAGCAGTTCTTC
NA,TRBV6-5,TRBJ1-2,TRBD1,CASSYSPDRGYGYTF,TGTGCCAGCAGTTACTCGCCGGACAGGGGGTATGGCTACACCTTC
NA,TRBV6-6,TRBJ2-1,NA,CASSDPGTNNEQFF,TGTGCCAGCAGTGACCCCGGGACCAACAATGAGCAGTTCTTC
NA,TRBV10-3,TRBJ1-5,NA,CAISLSEGRGQPQHF,TGTGCCATCAGCCTAAGTGAGGGTCGGGGTCAGCCCCAGCATTTT
NA,TRBV28,TRBJ2-1,TRBD2,CASSSSGSYNEQFF,TGTGCCAGCAGTTCTAGCGGGAGCTACAATGAGCAGTTCTTC
NA,TRBV9,TRBJ2-5,NA,CASSVGRFGETQYF,TGTGCCAGCAGCGTAGGCAGATTTGGGGAGACCCAGTACTTC
NA,TRBV30,TRBJ1-5,TRBD1,CAWSVQGDQPQHF,TGTGCCTGGAGTGTCCAGGGGGATCAGCCCCAGCATTTT
NA,TRBV5-1,TRBJ2-7,TRBD2,CASSLVAGLAGGYEQYF,TGCGCCAGCAGCTTGGTTGCGGGACTAGCGGGAGGCTACGAGCAGTACTTC
NA,TRBV6-5,TRBJ2-1,TRBD2,CASSYSSSGDEQFF,TGTGCCAGCAGTTACTCGAGTAGCGGGGATGAGCAGTTCTTC
once,TRBV5-8,TRBJ1-5,NA,CASSSTTGAHQPQHF,TGTGCCAGCAGCTCCACTACGGGGGCTCATCAGCCCCAGCATTTT
NA,TRBV28,TRBJ2-7,NA,CASRTGPPYEQYF,TGTGCCAGCAGGACAGGCCCTCCCTACGAGCAGTACTTC
NA,TRBV11-1,TRBJ2-5,NA,CASSLAGTAGQETQYF,TGTGCCAGCAGCTTAGCTGGGACTGCCGGTCAAGAGACCCAGTACTTC
NA,TRBV27,TRBJ2-2,TRBD2,CASTRASGIGGELFF,TGTGCCAGCACCCGGGCTAGCGGGATCGGCGGGGAGCTGTTTTTT
NA,TRBV28,TRBJ2-7,NA,CASSLLGGADTYEQYF,TGTGCCAGCAGTTTATTAGGGGGGGCCGACACCTACGAGCAGTACTTC
NA,TRBV28,TRBJ2-1,NA,CASTPDGNEQFF,TGTGCCAGCACCCCCGACGGGAATGAGCAGTTCTTC
NA,TRBV5-1,TRBJ1-1,TRBD1,CASSLPGQGWGTEAFF,TGCGCCAGCAGCTTGCCGGGACAGGGGTGGGGCACTGAAGCTTTCTTT
NA,TRBV15,TRBJ2-7,NA,CATSNGGAYEQYF,TGTGCCACCAGCAACGGCGGGGCCTACGAGCAGTACTTC
NA,TRBV29-1,TRBJ2-7,TRBD2,CSVFELAGSEQYF,TGCAGCGTTTTCGAACTAGCGGGAAGCGAGCAGTACTTC
NA,TRBV19,TRBJ1-5,NA,CASNVVQFNQPQHF,TGTGCCAGTAACGTAGTACAGTTCAATCAGCCCCAGCATTTT
NA,TRBV5-1,TRBJ1-4,NA,CASSLGAGRRELFF,TGCGCCAGCAGCTTGGGGGCAGGCCGACGAGAACTGTTTTTT
once,TRBV5-1,TRBJ1-2,NA,CASSFLARGGGNYGYTF,TGCGCCAGCAGCTTCCTGGCCAGGGGAGGCGGAAACTATGGCTACACCTTC
NA,TRBV30,TRBJ2-7,NA,CAWSVRGPYEQYF,TGTGCCTGGAGTGTACGCGGTCCCTACGAGCAGTACTTC
NA,TRBV6-1,TRBJ2-7,NA,CASRPPTGIRYEQYF,TGTGCCAGCAGACCCCCGACGGGAATTCGGTACGAGCAGTACTTC
once,TRBV14,TRBJ1-2,TRBD1,CASSPFTRDSNYGYTF,TGTGCCAGCAGCCCCTTCACTCGGGACAGTAACTATGGCTACACCTTC
NA,TRBV4-1,TRBJ1-5,NA,CASSQDGGLVRPQHF,TGCGCCAGCAGCCAAGATGGTGGACTGGTTAGGCCCCAGCATTTT
NA,TRBV30,TRBJ1-3,TRBD1,CAWSVQGALILSGNTIYF,TGTGCCTGGAGTGTACAGGGGGCCCTAATCCTCTCTGGAAACACCATATATTTT
NA,TRBV27,TRBJ1-5,TRBD1,CASRGQNNQPQHF,TGTGCCAGCAGGGGACAGAACAATCAGCCCCAGCATTTT
NA,TRBV5-1,TRBJ2-7,TRBD2,CASSLETKQGLAARRVSYEQYF,TGCGCCAGCAGCTTGGAGACCAAACAGGGACTAGCGGCCCGGCGGGTTTCATACGAGCAGTACTTC